Listed below are T cell receptor beta chains from one sample, sequenced in a study of T cells in Graves' hyperthyroidism and ophthalmopathy. Using its own MiXCR run on the multiplex PCR reads, TCRdb lists one record per CDR3 protein. The table includes about 400,000 distinct CDR3 sequences, roughly 14% detected once. The sample was blood. The receptors were gathered from a woman in her late teens or twenties with Graves' hyperthyroidism. Each CDR3 is given with its conserved first and last residue. D genes are given only for firm matches. The size field is filled for only some rows; it gives once, few, many or a size class.

TRBJ2-1,many,17,NA,TRBV7-2,TGTGCCAGCAGCTTAAGCCTAGCGCTAAACTCCTACAATGAGCAGTTCTTC,CASSLSLALNSYNEQFF
TRBJ2-7,many,16,TRBD1,TRBV7-8,TGTGCCAGCAGCTTAGGTAGCCGGGACAGCCCCTACGAGCAGTACTTC,CASSLGSRDSPYEQYF
TRBJ2-2,few,15,NA,TRBV29-1,TGCAGCGTCCTCTCCGCGGGGGCGGGTACCGGGGAGCTGTTTTTT,CSVLSAGAGTGELFF
TRBJ1-2,NA,13,TRBD1,TRBV19,TGTGCCAGTAGTCCCTCGGACAGGGGGAGGCACACCTTC,CASSPSDRGRHTF
TRBJ2-2,many,15,TRBD2,TRBV2,TGTGCCAGCAGGGTTTCTAGCGGGTACACCGGGGAGCTGTTTTTT,CASRVSSGYTGELFF
TRBJ1-1,many,15,NA,TRBV7-8,TGTGCCAGCAGCTCGGGACGGGGGACGCAGACTGAAGCTTTCTTT,CASSSGRGTQTEAFF
TRBJ1-4,NA,15,TRBD1,TRBV28,TGTGCCAGCAGCCCCAGGGAAGGGGGCCCTGCGAAACTGTTTTTT,CASSPREGGPAKLFF
TRBJ2-2,NA,14,NA,TRBV4-3,TGCGCCAGCAGCCAAGACGGGGTTTCGGGGGAGCTGTTTTTT,CASSQDGVSGELFF
TRBJ2-1,many,16,TRBD2,TRBV27,TGTGCCAGCAGTCCCGTAGCGGGGAGCTCCTACAATGAGCAGTTCTTC,CASSPVAGSSYNEQFF
TRBJ1-4,NA,15,NA,TRBV9,TGTGCCAGCAGCGTAGGGATCGGGGATGGGGAAAAACTGTTTTTT,CASSVGIGDGEKLFF
TRBJ1-1,many,12,NA,TRBV24-1,TGTGCCACGAGCCCCCGGGACACTGAAGCTTTCTTT,CATSPRDTEAFF
TRBJ2-1,many,14,NA,TRBV27,TGTGCCAGCAGTTTATTGGAAGGGTACAATGAGCAGTTCTTC,CASSLLEGYNEQFF
TRBJ2-7,many,17,NA,TRBV13,TGTGCCAGCAGCTTGTACGGACAGAGCCTACGAGTGTATCGGCAGTACTTC,CASSLYGQSLRVYRQYF
TRBJ1-2,few,14,NA,TRBV7-2,TGTGCCAGCAGCTTAGCTGGGGCCCCCTATGGCTACACCTTC,CASSLAGAPYGYTF
TRBJ1-1,many,14,TRBD1,TRBV28,TGTGCCAGCAGTTCCGGGGACAGGCCGACCGAAGCTTTCTTT,CASSSGDRPTEAFF
TRBJ2-7,few,12,NA,TRBV6-1,TGTGCCAGCAGGGCTTTAGGGGACGAGCAGTACTTC,CASRALGDEQYF
TRBJ1-6,many,15,NA,TRBV18,TGTGCCAGCTCACCAAGACAGGAAGATAATTCACCCCTCCACTTT,CASSPRQEDNSPLHF
TRBJ2-5,many,16,TRBD1,TRBV27,TGTGCCAGCAGTTTATCCCCGACAGGGATAGAGGAGACCCAGTACTTC,CASSLSPTGIEETQYF
TRBJ1-1,few,15,TRBD1,TRBV7-9,TGTGCCAGCAGCTCGAGGACAGGGACAAGGGCTGAAGCTTTCTTT,CASSSRTGTRAEAFF
TRBJ2-1,NA,14,NA,TRBV27,TGTGCCAGCAGAAGAACGATCTCCTGCAATGAGCAGTTCTTC,CASRRTISCNEQFF
TRBJ1-2,many,11,NA,TRBV28,TGTGCCAGCAGTTCCCAGACCGGCTACACCTTC,CASSSQTGYTF
TRBJ1-1,many,12,TRBD1,TRBV27,TGTGCCAGCAGTCCCCAGGGGGCTGAAGCTTTCTTT,CASSPQGAEAFF
TRBJ2-1,NA,16,TRBD2,TRBV9,TGTGCCAGCAGCGGTAAGAGGACTAGCGGAGACAATGAGCAGTTCTTC,CASSGKRTSGDNEQFF
TRBJ2-1,many,11,NA,TRBV11-2,TGTGCCAGCAGCTCCAACAATGAGCAGTTCTTC,CASSSNNEQFF
TRBJ2-7,NA,15,TRBD2,TRBV9,TGTGCCAGCAGTCGTAGCTCCGGGAGGCCCTACGAGCAGTACTTC,CASSRSSGRPYEQYF
TRBJ2-1,many,14,NA,TRBV7-9,TGTGCCAGCAGCTTACGGGGCTTGGACAATGAGCAGTTCTTC,CASSLRGLDNEQFF
TRBJ2-3,NA,16,TRBD2,TRBV20-1,TGCAGTGCTACCCCCCAGCTAGCGGGGGGCGCAGATACGCAGTATTTT,CSATPQLAGGADTQYF
TRBJ2-3,few,18,NA,TRBV5-5,TGTGCCAGCAGCCCAGGTGCCTCGGCTAGCTTCAGCACAGATGCGCAGTATTTT,CASSPGASASFSTDAQYF
TRBJ1-1,few,12,NA,TRBV29-1,TGCAGCTCGGGTGGGGGTAACACTGAAGCTTTCTTT,CSSGGGNTEAFF
TRBJ1-1,NA,18,NA,TRBV19,TGTGCCAGTAGTCCAAACTGGGGGTTTCGTGGCGGGGGCACTGAAGCTTTCTTT,CASSPNWGFRGGGTEAFF
TRBJ1-5,few,14,NA,TRBV10-3,TGTGCCATCAGTGTAGGGAGCCCCAATCAGCCCCAGCATTTT,CAISVGSPNQPQHF
TRBJ2-7,NA,13,NA,TRBV6-6,TGTGCCAGCAGTTACTCGAAGGTTTCGGAGCAGTACTTC,CASSYSKVSEQYF
TRBJ2-1,NA,14,NA,TRBV6-1,TGTGCCAGCAGTGCGGACAGTACCTACAATGAGCAGTTCTTC,CASSADSTYNEQFF